Sequencing of this TCR beta chain was carried out in a study of blood T cells in healthy people across ages. Overall study context: About one barcoded TCR beta cDNA was captured per two T cells.

V was cut by 6 bases and J by 2 bases, with 8 bases left in between. The CDR3 is made up of 11 amino acids. Germline V gives CDR1 DFQATT, CDR2 SNEGSKA (reference sequence). Through a sample-barcoded 5' primer and a J-beta primer mix, a second PCR was run for about 6 to 11 cycles. In TCRdb, the 5' RACE reads were re-called with MiXCR into one record per CDR3 protein. Of about 1,500,000 distinct CDR3 sequences in the sample, roughly 40% were seen once. The chain uses TRBV20-1 and TRBJ2-7; D gene ambiguous. The clonotype comes from a woman between 18 and 29 years old in good health. Material: blood. The CDR3 protein is CSAPVTYEQYF. The CDR3 DNA is TGCAGTGCGCCCGTCACCTACGAGCAGTACTTC.